Each of the 4 T cell receptor beta chains below was sequenced from the same sample in a study of glioma-infiltrating T cells after dendritic cell vaccination. Noted time point: after dendritic cell vaccination, including at tumor progression/relapse. The table came from immunoSEQ multiplex PCR; TCRdb's copy has only in-frame clones and leaves some out. The top ten hold 5.4% of the sample, which has 91,000 or so clones, 80% seen once. The sample here was blood, taken after dendritic cell vaccination. These receptors were obtained from a human donor with glioblastoma.

This clone was counted between two and nine times. The rearrangement uses TRBV6-6 and TRBJ1-3; TRBD1 aligns across 8 bases. This CDR3 spans 15 amino acids. Germline CDR1 is MNHNY and CDR2 is SVGAGI (reference sequence). After removal of 4 bases from V and 2 bases from J, the junction contained 4 bases not matched to a gene. The CDR3 protein is CASSSTGDAGNTIYF. CDR3 sequence (DNA): TGTGCCAGCAGTTCGACAGGGGACGCTGGAAACACCATATATTTT.

This chain links TRBV30 with TRBJ2-3; D is uncertain. Per the germline V gene, CDR1 is GTSNPN and CDR2 is SVGIG (reference sequence). V dropped 1 base and J dropped 2 bases, with 10 bases sitting between them. The CDR3 is made up of 14 amino acids. For the CDR3, the DNA is TGTGCCTGGAGTGATCCAGATTACACAGATACGCAGTATTTT. Its protein product is CAWSDPDYTDTQYF.

The chain recombines TRBV27 with TRBJ1-1, with D tentatively TRBD1 (5 bases). The CDR3 loop spans 15 amino acids. Germline loops: CDR1 MNHEY, CDR2 SMNVEV (reference sequence). Between the trimmed V and J ends, which lost 2 bases and 5 bases, there was a span of 15 bases. Written as DNA, the CDR3 is TGTGCCAGCAGTTTAAGGTACGGAGGGGCAACTGAAGCTTTCTTT. Protein: CASSLRYGGATEAFF.

The chain has TRBV27 and TRBJ2-3, with TRBD2 identical over 7 bases. The CDR3 consists of 15 residues. Germline CDR1 MNHEY, CDR2 SMNVEV (reference sequence). V lost 3 bases, J lost 4 bases, and 7 bases stayed unmatched. Here the CDR3 DNA reads TGTGCCAGCAGTTTGAGGAGCGGGATGGCAGATACGCAGTATTTT. This gives the protein CASSLRSGMADTQYF.